Following are 9 T cell receptor beta chains from one sample sequenced in a study of OX40 agonist ivuxolimab in advanced cancers. TCRdb's copy holds only in-frame clones and misses some; the assay was immunoSEQ multiplex PCR. Here the sample spans about 71,000 clones, around 94% being singletons. The sample in question was CD4+ or CD8+ T cells sorted from blood, obtained in a trial of the OX40 agonist ivuxolimab. All receptors derive from an adult with an advanced solid tumor such as melanoma, head and neck, liver or kidney cancer.

The rearrangement uses TRBV15 and TRBJ2-5; tentative D call: TRBD2 (6 bases). The V gene's germline CDR1 is LNHNV and CDR2 YYDKDF (reference sequence). Deletions cut 3 bases from V and 2 bases from J, with 16 bases between. This CDR3 contains 16 residues. Here the CDR3 reads CATSSPGKGGQETQYF. The CDR3, as DNA: TGTGCCACCAGCAGCCCGGGAAAGGGAGGTCAAGAGACCCAGTACTTC.

The genes are TRBV19 and TRBJ2-5; 13 bases match TRBD2. The better agreement between TRBJ2-7 and the DNA end casts doubt on the J call. This CDR3 is built from 15 residues. The germline gives CDR1 LNHDA, CDR2 SQIVND (reference sequence). CDR3 nucleotides: TGTGCCAGTAGTTTCAGGACTAGCGGGAGTGCCGAGCAGTACTTC. It encodes CASSFRTSGSAEQYF.

The rearrangement joins TRBV7-8 to TRBJ2-5; D unclear. The CDR3 is made up of 10 amino acids. Trimming removed 11 bases at V and 5 bases at J, with 9 bases between. CDR1 and CDR2 (germline): SGHVS, FQNEAQ. In DNA, the CDR3 is TGTGCCGGCCCCCGGGAGACCCAGTACTTC. Protein product: CAGPRETQYF.

V and J are TRBV28 and TRBJ1-5; 7 positions match TRBD1. The CDR3 spans 14 residues. Losses at the gene ends were 5 bases for V and 2 bases for J; bases not matched to a gene: 3. Germline V CDR1 and CDR2: MDHEN, SYDVKM. CDR3: CASSPDRGNQPQHF. The CDR3 DNA sequence: TGTGCCAGCAGTCCCGACAGGGGCAATCAGCCCCAGCATTTT.

The V gene is TRBV7-2, the J gene TRBJ2-7; TRBD1 aligns across 7 bases. Per germline, CDR1 SGHTA and CDR2 FQGNSA. The V and J ends lost 5 bases and 3 bases, in that order; junction bases with no gene match: 7. The CDR3 contains 14 residues. The CDR3 region has the DNA TGTGCCAGCAGCCTCCCAGGGACAGTCTACGAGCAGTACTTC. Residues: CASSLPGTVYEQYF.

This sequence joins TRBV28 and TRBJ2-1; TRBD2 agrees at 9 bases. V trimming: 2 bases; J trimming: 8 bases; junction bases outside the gene matches: 7. The germline V gene has CDR1 MDHEN and CDR2 SYDVKM. This CDR3 spans 15 amino acids. CDR3 protein: CASSLGSGSSYEQFF. The CDR3 DNA reads TGTGCCAGCAGTTTAGGTAGCGGGAGTTCGTATGAGCAGTTCTTC. Full variable domain (remainder filled in from reference TRBV28 and TRBJ2-1): DVKVTQSSRYLVKRTGEKVFLECVQDMDHENMFWYRQDPGLGLRLIYFSYDVKMKEKGDIPEGYSVSREKKERFSLILESASTNQTSMYLCASSLGSGSSYEQFFGPGTRLTVL.

The V call is TRBV4-3, the J call TRBJ2-3, with unresolved D. V dropped 3 bases and J dropped 5 bases, with 12 bases sitting between them. This CDR3 contains 14 residues. Germline loops: CDR1 LGHNA, CDR2 YSLEER. Written as DNA, the CDR3 is TGCGCCAGCAGCCAGGGTTCGTCAGGAGATACGCAGTATTTT. Its translation: CASSQGSSGDTQYF.

The chain uses TRBV18 and TRBJ2-4; weak D call: TRBD1 (6 bases). Between the trimmed V and J ends, which lost 3 bases and 7 bases, there was a span of 13 bases. There are 14 residues in the CDR3. Germline V gene lookup returns CDR1 KGHSH and CDR2 LQKENI. CDR3 residues: CASSPPDRRNIQYF. The CDR3 DNA reads TGTGCCAGCTCACCTCCTGACAGGAGGAACATTCAGTACTTC.

The chain links TRBV4-3 to TRBJ2-7; possibly TRBD1 or TRBD2 for D (7 bases each). The germline V and J ends were trimmed by 3 bases and 5 bases, with 20 bases remaining between them. The CDR3 extends over 16 amino acids. Germline-derived CDR1 and CDR2 are LGHNA and YSLEER. The CDR3, as DNA: TGCGCCAGCAGCCACCGGCAGGGAGGGGGCCAAGACGAGCAGTACTTC. Translated, it gives CASSHRQGGGQDEQYF.